Described below is a single T cell receptor (beta chain) sequence and its context. Its target is unknown. The ends lost 4 bases at V and 4 bases at J; junction bases unmatched: 7. The CDR3 sequence is 16 residues long. Per the germline V gene, CDR1 is SGDLS and CDR2 is YYNGEE. The data were obtained in a study of human T cells and chemical hapten exposure. Broader study findings: Expanded TCRs produced significantly more large CDR3 similarity clusters than controls did. Patch test score rose with PT1 expanded TCRs, significant at 8, 16, 32, not 4.

As to time point: pre-sensitization, week 0. Sample treatment: therapeutic diphenylcyclopropenone sensitization with weekly scalp DPC. Unfractionated whole blood served as the source for total RNA extraction. Those who donated were patients with alopecia, 18 to 70 years of age, and suitable for DPC. TCRdb used MiXCR to reprocess the RACE reads, holding one entry per CDR3 protein. In the table there are roughly 36,000 distinct CDR3 sequences, under 13% of which are singletons. Sequencing was performed on whole blood, taken in connection with sensitization to the hapten diphenylcyclopropenone (DPC). V is TRBV9 and J is TRBJ2-2, with 10 bases lining up with TRBD2. The receptor comes from a man in his fifties with alopecia areata. Some clones in this sample may be carry-over from other donors' samples. The CDR3 here is CASSPPSGRATGELFF. The DNA for the CDR3 is TGTGCCAGCAGCCCCCCTAGCGGGAGAGCCACCGGGGAGCTGTTTTTT.